Below, one T cell receptor beta chain is given with its context. From the RT-PCR reads, TCRdb called clonotypes with MiXCR, one entry per CDR3 protein. This sample has roughly 140,000 distinct CDR3 sequences, with about a third found just once. The data are from a study of patients and donors after allogeneic stem cell transplantation. This CDR3 spans 15 amino acids. Germline CDR1 is SGHTA and CDR2 is FQGTGA. The J segment lost 4 bases and the V segment lost 3 bases, leaving 6 bases of the junction unmatched. Sequenced material: blood, either unsorted or a sorted T cell fraction (not recorded which). The sequence derives from a human donor who was either an allogeneic HSCT recipient or a stem cell or donor lymphocyte infusion donor (not recorded which). It is not recorded whose cells these are; they may come from a transplant donor. The chain joins TRBV7-3 to TRBJ2-3; 8 nucleotides line up with TRBD2. The CDR3 DNA reads TGTGCCAGCAGCTTCCTCGGGGGGGCCCCAGATACGCAGTATTTT. The encoded protein is CASSFLGGAPDTQYF.